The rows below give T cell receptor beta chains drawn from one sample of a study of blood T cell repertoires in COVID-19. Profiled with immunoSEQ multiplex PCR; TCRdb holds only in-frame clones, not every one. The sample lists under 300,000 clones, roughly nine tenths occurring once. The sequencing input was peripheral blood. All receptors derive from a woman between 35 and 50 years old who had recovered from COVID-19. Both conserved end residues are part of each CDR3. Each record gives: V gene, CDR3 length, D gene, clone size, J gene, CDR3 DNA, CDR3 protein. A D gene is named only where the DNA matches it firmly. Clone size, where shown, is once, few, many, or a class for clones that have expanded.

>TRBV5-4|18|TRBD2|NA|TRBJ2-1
TGTGCCAGCGCGACAGGGACTAGCGGGGCCAAATTTTACAATGAGCAGTTCTTC
CASATGTSGAKFYNEQFF
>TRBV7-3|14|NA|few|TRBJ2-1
TGTGCCAGCAGCTTAGGCGGGGCGGGTAATGAGCAGTTCTTC
CASSLGGAGNEQFF
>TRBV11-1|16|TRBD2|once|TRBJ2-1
TGTGCCAGCAGCCTAGGACTAGCGGGAGCCTACAATGAGCAGTTCTTC
CASSLGLAGAYNEQFF
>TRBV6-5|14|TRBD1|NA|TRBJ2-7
TGTGCCAGCAGGTCTACGGGACAGCTCTACGAGCAGTACTTC
CASRSTGQLYEQYF
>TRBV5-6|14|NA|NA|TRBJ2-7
TGTGCCAGCAGCTTGGTAGGCGGCCTCTACGAGCAGTACTTC
CASSLVGGLYEQYF
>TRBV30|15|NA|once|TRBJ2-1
TGTGCCTGGATGGACGGGGTCAGCTCCTACAATGAGCAGTTCTTC
CAWMDGVSSYNEQFF
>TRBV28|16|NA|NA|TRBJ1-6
TGTGCCAGCAGTTTACGGGATAGCTCCTATAATTCACCCCTCCACTTT
CASSLRDSSYNSPLHF
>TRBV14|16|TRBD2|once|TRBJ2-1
TGTGCCAGCAGCCCGGGACTAGCGGGACGAGACAATGAGCAGTTCTTC
CASSPGLAGRDNEQFF
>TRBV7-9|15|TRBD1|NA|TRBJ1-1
TGTGCCAGCAGCCCCTGGACAGGGAGGGGCACTGAAGCTTTCTTT
CASSPWTGRGTEAFF
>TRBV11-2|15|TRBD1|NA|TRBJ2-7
TGTGCCAGCAGCTTAGGGGTGACAGGGGTGCACGAGCAGTACTTC
CASSLGVTGVHEQYF
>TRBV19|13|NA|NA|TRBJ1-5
TGTGTCAGTAGTGGATCGGTGGGCCAGCCCCAGCATTTT
CVSSGSVGQPQHF
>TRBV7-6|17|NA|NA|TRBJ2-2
TGTGCCAGCAGCCCCAACGGCGGGGGCGCGAACACCGGGGAGCTGTTTTTT
CASSPNGGGANTGELFF
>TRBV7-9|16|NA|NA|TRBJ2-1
TGTGCCAGCAGCCTATTTGGGAGAGGCCAATACAATGAGCAGTTCTTC
CASSLFGRGQYNEQFF
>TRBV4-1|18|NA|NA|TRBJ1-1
TGCGCCAGCAGCCAAGATATTGTCAGGGAGGGGGAGAACACTGAAGCTTTCTTT
CASSQDIVREGENTEAFF
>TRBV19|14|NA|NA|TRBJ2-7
TGTGCCAGTAGTCGGACACCTTCCTCCTACGAGCAGTACTTC
CASSRTPSSYEQYF
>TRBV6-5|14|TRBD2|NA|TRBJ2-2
TGTGCCAGCAGGGCGGGAGGGCAAGTCGGGGAGCTGTTTTTT
CASRAGGQVGELFF
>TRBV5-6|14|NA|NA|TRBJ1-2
TGTGCCAGCAGCCCCGGGCGGGGGTACTATGGCTACACCTTC
CASSPGRGYYGYTF
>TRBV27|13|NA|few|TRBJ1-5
TGTGCCAGCAGTTTCCAGGGGAATCAGCCCCAGCATTTT
CASSFQGNQPQHF
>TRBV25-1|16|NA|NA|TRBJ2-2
TGTGCCAGCAGTGAATTGGCAGGGGATAACACCGGGGAGCTGTTTTTT
CASSELAGDNTGELFF
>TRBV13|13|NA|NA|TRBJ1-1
TGTGCCAGCAGCCCCCCACACAACACTGAAGCTTTCTTT
CASSPPHNTEAFF
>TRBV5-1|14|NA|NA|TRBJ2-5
TGCGCCAGCAGCTCTGGACAGCTTCCAGAGACCCAGTACTTC
CASSSGQLPETQYF
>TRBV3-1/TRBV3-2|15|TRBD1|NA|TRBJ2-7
TGTGCCAGCAGCCAAGTGGGGGACAGATCCTACGAGCAGTACTTC
CASSQVGDRSYEQYF
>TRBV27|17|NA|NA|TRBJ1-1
TGTGCCAGCAGTTTATCGTTTGGGGAGGTGGGTAGCACTGAAGCTTTCTTT
CASSLSFGEVGSTEAFF
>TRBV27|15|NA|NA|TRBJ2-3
TGTGCCAGCAGTCGACTCCCAAGCCTTGGAGATACGCAGTATTTT
CASSRLPSLGDTQYF
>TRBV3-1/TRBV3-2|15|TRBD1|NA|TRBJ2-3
TGTGCCAGCAGCCAAATACAGGGACAGACAGATACGCAGTATTTT
CASSQIQGQTDTQYF
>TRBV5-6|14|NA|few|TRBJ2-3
TGTGCCAGCAGCCCGGCGGCGGGCGCAGATACGCAGTATTTT
CASSPAAGADTQYF
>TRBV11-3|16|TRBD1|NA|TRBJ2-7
TGTGCCAGCAGCCCATACAGTTGGGACAGCACCTACGAGCAGTACTTC
CASSPYSWDSTYEQYF
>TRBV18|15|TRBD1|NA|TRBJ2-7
TGTGCCAGCTCACCACCGGGACAGGGGGCCTACGAGCAGTACTTC
CASSPPGQGAYEQYF
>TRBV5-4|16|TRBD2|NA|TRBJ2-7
TGTGCCAGCACTCCCGCTCCTAGCGGAAACTCCTACGAGCAGTACTTC
CASTPAPSGNSYEQYF
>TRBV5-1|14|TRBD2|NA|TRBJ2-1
TGCGCCAGCGGGAGGACTAGCGTAGACAATGAGCAGTTCTTC
CASGRTSVDNEQFF
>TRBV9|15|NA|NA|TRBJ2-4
TGTGCCAGCAGCGTAGGAGTAGCCGCCAAAAACATTCAGTACTTC
CASSVGVAAKNIQYF
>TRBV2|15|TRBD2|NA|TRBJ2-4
TGTGCCAGCAGTCTAGCGGGAGGGTCCAAAAACATTCAGTACTTC
CASSLAGGSKNIQYF
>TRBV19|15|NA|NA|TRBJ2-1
TGTGCCAGTGGGGAGACAAGAGACCACAACAATGAGCAGTTCTTC
CASGETRDHNNEQFF
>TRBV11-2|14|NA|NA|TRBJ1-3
TGTGCCAGCAGCCCCACGGGGTCTGGAAACACCATATATTTT
CASSPTGSGNTIYF
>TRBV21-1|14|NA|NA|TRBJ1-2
TGTGCCAGCAGCAAGGTCGGGGGAAGTGGTGGCTACACCTTC
CASSKVGGSGGYTF